This TCR beta chain was recorded in a study of CD8+CD57+ T cells in acquired aplastic anemia. Broader study findings: Between the patient and control groups, CD8+ Simpson's diversity did not differ significantly. Found in both controls and patients were around 30 CD8+ CDR3 sequences.

Patients sequenced had flow cytometry evidence of CD8+CD57+ cell expansion. Every patient had severe acquired aplastic anemia. The J segment lost 7 bases and the V segment lost 3 bases, leaving 9 bases of the junction unmatched. The germline V gene encodes CDR1 LNHNV and CDR2 YYDKDF (reference sequence). The CDR3 spans 16 residues. CDR3 and TCR beta VDJ profiling relied on a genomic DNA template. MiXCR was run by TCRdb on the reads, yielding one entry per CDR3 protein. The sample includes some 150,000 distinct CDR3 sequences, about 64% of them seen just once. Remarks on this clonotype: Antigen: not known.

The rearrangement uses TRBV15 and TRBJ2-1; 10 positions agree with TRBD2. The material sequenced was sorted CD4+, CD8+, or CD8+CD57+ T cells (not recorded which) from PBMCs. This TCR came from a human donor with aplastic anemia. CDR3 loop: CATSSRTGTSVNEQFF. The CDR3, as DNA: TGTGCCACCAGCAGTCGCACCGGGACTAGCGTAAATGAGCAGTTCTTC.